This TCR beta chain was retrieved from a study of T cell repertoires in cytomegalovirus infection. The wider study: The study used recently identified HLA-C-restricted and well-studied HLA-B-restricted CMV epitopes. Public TCR beta signatures were indicative of both CMV infection and a matching HLA type. Whole-study results and caveats: Summed public TCR beta family frequency identified CMV carriers bearing the relevant HLA. Ex vivo responses were dominated by HLA-C-restricted CMV-specific TCR beta clonotypes.

This clonotype was seen a handful of times. What it binds is unknown. TCRdb called the reads again in MiXCR, with one record for every CDR3 protein. The table records approximately 300,000 distinct CDR3 sequences, approximately 32% of them present only once. The origin of this receptor is a human donor in good health (CMV status not recorded). Some clones in this sample may be carry-over from other donors' samples. The material sequenced was cultured PBMCs, taken from culture after CMV antigen stimulation.

This CDR3 is CASSPWTEETQYF. The DNA for the CDR3 is TGTGCCAGCAGTCCTTGGACAGAAGAGACCCAGTACTTC. The genes are TRBV6-5 and TRBJ2-5; weak D call: TRBD1 (6 bases). Looked up from germline, CDR1 is MNHEY and CDR2 is SVGAGI. The V end was cut by 5 bases, the J end by 3 bases, with 10 bases between. The CDR3 has 13 amino acids.